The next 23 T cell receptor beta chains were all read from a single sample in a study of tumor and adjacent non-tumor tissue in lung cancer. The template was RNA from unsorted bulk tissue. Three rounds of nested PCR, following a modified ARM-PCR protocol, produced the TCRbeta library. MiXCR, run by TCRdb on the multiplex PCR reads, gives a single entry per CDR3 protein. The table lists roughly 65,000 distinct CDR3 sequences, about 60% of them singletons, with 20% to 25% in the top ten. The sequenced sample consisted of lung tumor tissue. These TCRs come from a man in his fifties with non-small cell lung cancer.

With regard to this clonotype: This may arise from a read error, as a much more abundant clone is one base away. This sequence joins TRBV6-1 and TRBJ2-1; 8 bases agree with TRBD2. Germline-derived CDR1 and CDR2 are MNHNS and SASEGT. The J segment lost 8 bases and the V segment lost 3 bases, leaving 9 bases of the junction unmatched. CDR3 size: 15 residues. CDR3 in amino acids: CASSEGLGPHYEQFF. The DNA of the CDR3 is TGTGCCAGCAGTGAGGGACTAGGGCCCCACTATGAGCAGTTCTTC.

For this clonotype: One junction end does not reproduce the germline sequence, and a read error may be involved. The CDR3 here is CDSSDKGQGYEQYF. CDR3 bases: TGTGACAGCAGCGACAAAGGACAGGGATACGAGCAGTACTTC. J is TRBJ2-7 and V is TRBV12-3 or TRBV12-4, with TRBD1 matching 8 bases. The CDR3 runs 14 residues.

CDR3 residues: CASIGTSGWETQYF. The CDR3 nucleotides are TGTGCCAGCATCGGGACTAGCGGGTGGGAGACCCAGTACTTC. The V and J genes are TRBV12-3 or TRBV12-4 and TRBJ2-5; 12 bases match TRBD2. The CDR3 runs to 14 residues. With V trimmed by 7 bases and J by 5 bases, 5 bases remained unmatched.

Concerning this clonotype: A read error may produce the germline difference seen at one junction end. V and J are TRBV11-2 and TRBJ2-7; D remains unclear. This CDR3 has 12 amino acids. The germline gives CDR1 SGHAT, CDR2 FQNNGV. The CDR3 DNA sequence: TGTACCAGCAGCTCCACCCTTGGCGAGCAGTACTTC. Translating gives CTSSSTLGEQYF.

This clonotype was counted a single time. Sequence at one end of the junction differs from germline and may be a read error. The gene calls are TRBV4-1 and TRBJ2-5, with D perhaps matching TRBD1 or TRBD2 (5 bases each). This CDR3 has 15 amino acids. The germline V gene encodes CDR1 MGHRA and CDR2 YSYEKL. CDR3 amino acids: CASSLRGAYQETQYF. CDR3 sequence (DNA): TGCGCCAGCAGCCTGAGGGGAGCCTATCAAGAGACTCAGTACTTC.

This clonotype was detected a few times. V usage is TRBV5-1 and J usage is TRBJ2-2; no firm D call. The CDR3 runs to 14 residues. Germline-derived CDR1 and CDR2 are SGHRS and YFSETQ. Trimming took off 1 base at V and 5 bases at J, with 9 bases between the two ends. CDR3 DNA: TGCGCCAGCAGCTTGATCACTGGGACCGGGGAGCTGTTTTTT. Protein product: CASSLITGTGELFF.

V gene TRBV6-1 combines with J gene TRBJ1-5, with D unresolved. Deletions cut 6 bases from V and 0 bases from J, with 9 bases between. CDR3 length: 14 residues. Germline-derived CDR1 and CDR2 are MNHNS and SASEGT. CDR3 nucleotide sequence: TGTGCCAGCAGGTGGGTAGTTAGCAATCAGCCCCAGCATTTT. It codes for CASRWVVSNQPQHF.

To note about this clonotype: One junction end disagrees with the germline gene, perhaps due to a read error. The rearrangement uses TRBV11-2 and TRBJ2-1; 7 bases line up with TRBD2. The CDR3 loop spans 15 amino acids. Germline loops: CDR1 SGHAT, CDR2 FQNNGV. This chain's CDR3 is CVSSLSGGGGYEQFF. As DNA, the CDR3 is TGTGTCAGCAGCCTTTCTGGCGGGGGAGGTTATGAGCAGTTCTTC.

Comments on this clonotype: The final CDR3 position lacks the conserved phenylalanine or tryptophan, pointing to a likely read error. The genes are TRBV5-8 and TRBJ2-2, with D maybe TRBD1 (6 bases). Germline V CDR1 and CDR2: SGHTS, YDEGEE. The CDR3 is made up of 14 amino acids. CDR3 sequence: CTSTGTLYTGELFL. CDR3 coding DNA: TGTACCAGCACCGGGACACTGTACACCGGGGAGCTGTTTTTG.

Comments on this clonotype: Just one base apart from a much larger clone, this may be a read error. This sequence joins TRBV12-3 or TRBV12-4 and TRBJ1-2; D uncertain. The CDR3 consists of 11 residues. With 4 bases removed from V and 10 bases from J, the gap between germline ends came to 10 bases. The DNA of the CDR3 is TGTGCCAGCAGTTCCGGGCCCCACTACACCTTC. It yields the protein CASSSGPHYTF.

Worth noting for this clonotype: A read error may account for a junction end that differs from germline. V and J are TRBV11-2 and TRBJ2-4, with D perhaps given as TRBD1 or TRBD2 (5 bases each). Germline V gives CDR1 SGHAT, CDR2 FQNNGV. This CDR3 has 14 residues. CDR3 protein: CASSSSGLAGFQYF. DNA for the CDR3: TGTGCCAGCAGCTCTTCGGGGCTAGCTGGATTTCAATACTTC. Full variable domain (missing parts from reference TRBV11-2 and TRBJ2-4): EAGVAQSPRYKIIEKRQSVAFWCNPISGHATLYWYQQILGQGPKLLIQFQNNGVVDDSQLPKDRFSAERLKGVDSTLKIQPAKLEDSAVYLCASSSSGLAGFQYFGAGTRLSVL.

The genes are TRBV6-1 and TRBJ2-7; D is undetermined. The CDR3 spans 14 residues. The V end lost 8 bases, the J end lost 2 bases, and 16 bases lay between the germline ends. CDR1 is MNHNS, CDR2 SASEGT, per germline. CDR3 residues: CASQNRDVAYEQYF. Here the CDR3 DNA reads TGTGCCAGCCAAAACCGTGACGTCGCCTACGAGCAGTACTTC.

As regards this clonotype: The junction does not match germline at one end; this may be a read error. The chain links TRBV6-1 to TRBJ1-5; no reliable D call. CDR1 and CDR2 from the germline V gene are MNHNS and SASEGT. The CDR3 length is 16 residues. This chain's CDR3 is CANSEEWAGNNRPQHF. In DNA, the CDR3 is TGTGCCAACAGTGAGGAATGGGCAGGCAACAATCGGCCCCAGCATTTT.

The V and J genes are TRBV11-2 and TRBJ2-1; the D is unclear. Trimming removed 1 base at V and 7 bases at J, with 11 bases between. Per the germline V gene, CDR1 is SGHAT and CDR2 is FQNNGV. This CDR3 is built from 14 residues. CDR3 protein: CASSLVRWGNEQFF. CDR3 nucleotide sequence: TGTGCCAGCAGCTTAGTACGCTGGGGAAATGAGCAGTTCTTC.

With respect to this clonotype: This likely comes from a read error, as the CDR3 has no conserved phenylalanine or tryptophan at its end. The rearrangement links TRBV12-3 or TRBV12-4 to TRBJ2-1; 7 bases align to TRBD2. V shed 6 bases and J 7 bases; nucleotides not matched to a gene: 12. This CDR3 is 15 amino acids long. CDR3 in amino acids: CASRLMAGANNEQFI. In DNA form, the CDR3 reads TGTGCCAGCAGGTTAATGGCGGGAGCGAATAATGAGCAGTTCATC.

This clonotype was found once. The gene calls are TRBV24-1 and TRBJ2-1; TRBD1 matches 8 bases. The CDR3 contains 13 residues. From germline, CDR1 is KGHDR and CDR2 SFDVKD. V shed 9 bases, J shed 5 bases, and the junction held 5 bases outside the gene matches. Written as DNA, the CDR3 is TGTGCCACCCAGACAGGGGCGAACAATGAGCAGTTCTTC. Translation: CATQTGANNEQFF.

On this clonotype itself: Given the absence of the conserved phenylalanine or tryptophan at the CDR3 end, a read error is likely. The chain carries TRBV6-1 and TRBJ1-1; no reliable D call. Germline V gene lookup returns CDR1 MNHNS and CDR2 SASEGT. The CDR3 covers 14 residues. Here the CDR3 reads CASSEVFRNIEAFS. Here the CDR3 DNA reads TGTGCCAGCAGTGAAGTCTTTAGGAACATTGAAGCTTTCTCT.

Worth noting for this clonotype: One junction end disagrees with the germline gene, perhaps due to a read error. CDR3 sequence (DNA): TGTACCAGCAGCTTGACTCTCATAGAGAATGGCTACACCTTC. Its translation: CTSSLTLIENGYTF. J is TRBJ1-2 and V is TRBV5-6; no clear D. Germline lookup yields CDR1 SGHDT and CDR2 YYEEEE. This CDR3 has 14 residues.

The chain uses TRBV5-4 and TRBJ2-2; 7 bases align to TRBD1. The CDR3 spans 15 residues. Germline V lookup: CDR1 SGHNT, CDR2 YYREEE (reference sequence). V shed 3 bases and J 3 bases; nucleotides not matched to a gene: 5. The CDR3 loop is CASSSSRGYTGELFF. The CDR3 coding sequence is TGTGCCAGCAGCTCTAGCAGGGGGTACACCGGGGAGCTGTTTTTT. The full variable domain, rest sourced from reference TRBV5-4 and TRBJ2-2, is ETGVTQSPTHLIKTRGQQVTLRCSSQSGHNTVSWYQQALGQGPQFIFQYYREEENGRGNFPPRFSGLQFPNYSSELNVNALELDDSALYLCASSSSRGYTGELFFGEGSRLTVL.

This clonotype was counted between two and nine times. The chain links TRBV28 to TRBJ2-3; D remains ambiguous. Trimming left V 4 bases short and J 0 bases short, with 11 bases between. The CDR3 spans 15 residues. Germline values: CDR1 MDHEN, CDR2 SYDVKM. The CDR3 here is CASSSGSPSTDTQYF. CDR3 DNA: TGTGCCAGCAGTTCAGGCAGTCCTAGCACAGATACGCAGTATTTT.

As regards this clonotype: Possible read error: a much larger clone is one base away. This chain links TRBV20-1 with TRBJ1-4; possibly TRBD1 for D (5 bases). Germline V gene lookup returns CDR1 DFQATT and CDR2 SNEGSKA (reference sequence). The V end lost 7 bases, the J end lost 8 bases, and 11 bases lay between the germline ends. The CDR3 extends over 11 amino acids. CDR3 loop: CSVFRQEKLFF. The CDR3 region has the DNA TGCAGTGTATTTCGACAGGAAAAACTGTTTTTT.

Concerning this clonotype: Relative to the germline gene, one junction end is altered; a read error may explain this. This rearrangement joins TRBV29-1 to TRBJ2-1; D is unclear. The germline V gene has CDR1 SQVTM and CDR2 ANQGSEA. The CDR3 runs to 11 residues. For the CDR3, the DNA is TGCAGCGGGGATGGGTACAATGAGCAGCTATTC. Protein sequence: CSGDGYNEQLF.

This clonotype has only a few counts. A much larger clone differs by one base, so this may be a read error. The CDR3 region is CASSPEDRYGCTF. The DNA for the CDR3 is TGTGCCAGCAGCCCAGAAGACAGATATGGCTGCACCTTC. This chain joins TRBV14 and TRBJ1-2; tentative D call: TRBD1 (5 bases). The length of the CDR3 is 13 residues. Germline V lookup: CDR1 SGHDN, CDR2 FVKESK.